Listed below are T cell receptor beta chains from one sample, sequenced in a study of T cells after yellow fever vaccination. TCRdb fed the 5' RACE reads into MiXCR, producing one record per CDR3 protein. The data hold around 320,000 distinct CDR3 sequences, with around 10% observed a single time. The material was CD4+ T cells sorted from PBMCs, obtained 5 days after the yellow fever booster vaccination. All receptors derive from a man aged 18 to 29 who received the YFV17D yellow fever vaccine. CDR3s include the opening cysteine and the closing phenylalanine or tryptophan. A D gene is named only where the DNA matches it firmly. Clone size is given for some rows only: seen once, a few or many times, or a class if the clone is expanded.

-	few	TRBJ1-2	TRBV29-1	CSVMAGTNYGYTF	TGCAGCGTTATGGCAGGAACTAACTATGGCTACACCTTC
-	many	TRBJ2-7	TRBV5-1	CASSLGDTGTYEQYF	TGCGCCAGCAGCTTGGGGGACACTGGGACTTACGAGCAGTACTTC
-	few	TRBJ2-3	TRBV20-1	CSARDPPGSTDTQYF	TGCAGTGCTAGAGACCCACCGGGGAGCACAGATACGCAGTATTTT
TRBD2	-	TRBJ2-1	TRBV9	CASSVRLAGYNEQFF	TGTGCCAGCAGCGTAAGGCTAGCGGGGTACAATGAGCAGTTCTTC
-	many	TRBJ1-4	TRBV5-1	CASSLGLTSDEKLFF	TGCGCCAGCAGCTTGGGTCTGACGTCTGATGAAAAACTGTTTTTT
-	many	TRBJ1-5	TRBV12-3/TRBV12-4	CASSFNVLQPQHF	TGTGCCAGCAGTTTTAATGTGCTTCAGCCCCAGCATTTT
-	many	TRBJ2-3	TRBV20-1	CSARVVGTDTQYF	TGCAGTGCTAGAGTAGTCGGCACAGATACGCAGTATTTT
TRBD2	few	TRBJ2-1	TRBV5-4	CASSSGLADYNEQFF	TGTGCCAGCAGCTCGGGACTAGCGGATTACAATGAGCAGTTCTTC
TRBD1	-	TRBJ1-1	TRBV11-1	CASILQGGSTEAFF	TGTGCCAGCATCCTCCAGGGGGGGAGCACTGAAGCTTTCTTT
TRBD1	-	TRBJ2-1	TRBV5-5	CASSGTGGHQSYNEQFF	TGTGCCAGCAGCGGGACAGGGGGACACCAATCCTACAATGAGCAGTTCTTC
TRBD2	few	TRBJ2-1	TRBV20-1	CSARGLESGGRYEQFF	TGCAGTGCTAGGGGCCTCGAGAGCGGGGGGCGGTATGAGCAGTTCTTC
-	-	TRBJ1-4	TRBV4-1	CASSQDPGGRDEKLFF	TGCGCCAGCAGCCAAGATCCCGGGGGTCGGGATGAAAAACTGTTTTTT
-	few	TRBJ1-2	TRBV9	CASSVDRGHYGYTF	TGTGCCAGCAGCGTAGACCGAGGCCACTATGGCTACACCTTC
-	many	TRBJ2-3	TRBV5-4	CASSRPGRMGDTQYF	TGTGCCAGCAGCCGACCTGGCCGCATGGGAGATACGCAGTATTTT
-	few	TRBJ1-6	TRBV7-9	CATGDLYNSPLHF	TGTGCCACAGGGGACCTCTATAATTCACCCCTCCACTTT
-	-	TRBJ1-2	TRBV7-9	CASSLSPWGYTF	TGTGCCAGCAGCTTATCACCATGGGGCTACACCTTC
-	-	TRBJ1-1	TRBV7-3	CASSAATEGSEAFF	TGTGCCAGCAGCGCTGCGACAGAAGGTTCTGAAGCTTTCTTT
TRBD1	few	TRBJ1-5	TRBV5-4	CASSWGQNQPQHF	TGTGCCAGCAGTTGGGGACAGAATCAGCCCCAGCATTTT
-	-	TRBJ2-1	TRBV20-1	CSARARLGYNEQFF	TGCAGTGCTAGAGCCCGACTCGGCTACAATGAGCAGTTCTTC
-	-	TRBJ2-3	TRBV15	CATSSGATGPDTEYF	TGTGCCACCAGCAGCGGGGCCACGGGCCCAGATACGGAGTATTTT
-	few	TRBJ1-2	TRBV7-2	CASSPRTDSRAYTF	TGTGCCAGCAGCCCCAGGACAGATTCGAGGGCTTACACCTTC
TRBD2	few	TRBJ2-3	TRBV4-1	CASSQPGGEALTQYF	TGCGCCAGCAGCCAACCCGGGGGGGAAGCCCTTACGCAGTATTTT
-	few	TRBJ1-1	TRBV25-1	CASKQNGSNTEAFF	TGTGCCAGCAAACAAAACGGCTCGAACACTGAAGCTTTCTTT
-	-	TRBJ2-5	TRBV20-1	CSARDRGMETQYF	TGCAGTGCTAGAGATCGGGGTATGGAGACCCAGTACTTC